These 14 T cell receptor beta chains originate from one sample sequenced in a study. From the RT-PCR reads, TCRdb called clonotypes with MiXCR, one entry per CDR3 protein. Of fewer than 800,000 distinct CDR3 sequences in the sample, 12% to 15% were seen once. The sequenced material came from memory CD4+ T cells from blood. These receptors originate from a female donor in good health, serving as a healthy control.

This clonotype has a count of ten or more. The chain has TRBV30 and TRBJ2-7; 8 bases line up with TRBD1. This CDR3 has 15 amino acids. The V gene end was trimmed by 3 bases and the J gene end by 0 bases; junction bases not matched to a gene: 7. Germline V gene lookup returns CDR1 GTSNPN and CDR2 SVGIG (reference sequence). This chain's CDR3 is CAWSLKDRVSYEQYF. The CDR3, as DNA: TGTGCCTGGAGCCTGAAGGACAGGGTCTCCTACGAGCAGTACTTC.

Regarding this clonotype: The junction and the germline gene differ at one end; a read error may be behind it. The CDR3 loop is CASSPPYAQYF. For the CDR3, the DNA is TGCGCCAGCAGCCCTCCCTACGCGCAGTACTTC. The chain joins TRBV5-1 to TRBJ2-7; D gene uncertain. The CDR3 runs to 11 residues. The germline V gene has CDR1 SGHRS and CDR2 YFSETQ.

This clonotype was counted only a few times. This rearrangement joins TRBV7-2 to TRBJ1-2; 7 bases fit TRBD1. The germline CDR1 and CDR2 sequences are SGHTA and FQGNSA. The V gene end was trimmed by 4 bases and the J gene end by 4 bases; junction bases not matched to a gene: 3. This CDR3 contains 13 residues. DNA of the CDR3: TGTGCCAGCAGCTACTGGGACAGCTATGGCTACACCTTC. As protein: CASSYWDSYGYTF.

This clonotype was observed once. At one of its ends the junction is not consistent with the germline gene, which may arise from a read error. The J gene is TRBJ2-2, the V gene TRBV7-9; 7 bases match TRBD2. This CDR3 has 13 amino acids. Per germline, CDR1 SEHNR and CDR2 FQNEAQ (reference sequence). CDR3 in DNA: TGTGCCCGCAGCTCCGGGAGGTACGGGGAGCTGTTTTTT. This translates into CARSSGRYGELFF.

This clonotype showed up just a few times. The V call is TRBV12-3 or TRBV12-4, the J call TRBJ1-2, with D tentatively TRBD1 (5 bases). CDR3 length equals 15 residues. V was pared by 1 base and J by 1 base, with 10 bases between. Here the CDR3 DNA reads TGTGCCAGCAGTTTAGGCCCAGGGTTTAACTATGGCTACACCTTC. Translated: CASSLGPGFNYGYTF.

This clonotype was counted only a few times. This chain connects TRBV9 to TRBJ2-2, with D tentatively TRBD2 (5 bases). Deletions cut 0 bases from V and 7 bases from J, with 13 bases between. This CDR3 contains 15 residues. Germline lookup yields CDR1 SGDLS and CDR2 YYNGEE. This CDR3 reads CASSVGGHRGGELFF. For the CDR3, the DNA is TGTGCCAGCAGCGTAGGAGGGCACCGGGGCGGGGAGCTGTTTTTT.

The rearrangement links TRBV7-2 to TRBJ2-7; no clear D gene. The CDR3 is made up of 11 amino acids. V was shortened by 3 bases and J by 6 bases, with 6 bases between the two germline ends. CDR1 and CDR2 from the germline V gene are SGHTA and FQGNSA. DNA of the CDR3: TGTGCCAGCAGCTTTTATCTCGAGCAGTACTTC. Translating it yields CASSFYLEQYF.

The table lists this clonotype with a few counts. This rearrangement joins TRBV5-1 to TRBJ2-7, with TRBD2 as a possible D gene (5 bases). This CDR3 has 14 residues. The germline V gene encodes CDR1 SGHRS and CDR2 YFSETQ. The germline V and J ends were trimmed by 4 bases and 2 bases, with 13 bases remaining between them. This CDR3 is CASSLLAPTYEQYF. The CDR3, as DNA: TGCGCCAGCAGCCTCCTAGCCCCTACCTACGAGCAGTACTTC. The variable domain in full, with the rest retrieved from reference TRBV5-1 and TRBJ2-7, is KAGVTQTPRYLIKTRGQQVTLSCSPISGHRSVSWYQQTPGQGLQFLFEYFSETQRNKGNFPGRFSGRQFSNSRSEMNVSTLELGDSALYLCASSLLAPTYEQYFGPGTRLTVT.

This clonotype has a count of ten or more. This chain connects TRBV5-6 to TRBJ2-1; 10 bases are shared with TRBD2. The J segment lost 4 bases and the V segment lost 4 bases, leaving 11 bases of the junction unmatched. Germline CDR1 and CDR2: SGHDT and YYEEEE. CDR3 length: 17 amino acids. The CDR3 loop is CASSLAMVLAGYNEQFF. CDR3 bases: TGTGCCAGCAGCCTGGCAATGGTACTAGCGGGGTACAATGAGCAGTTCTTC.

This clonotype was seen many times. The chain recombines TRBV27 with TRBJ2-5; the D is unclear. The germline V and J ends were trimmed by 6 bases and 5 bases, with 13 bases remaining between them. There are 13 residues in the CDR3. The V gene's germline CDR1 is MNHEY and CDR2 SMNVEV (reference sequence). The CDR3 loop is CASSATRRETQYF. In DNA form, the CDR3 reads TGTGCCAGCAGCGCCACGAGGCGGGAGACCCAGTACTTC.

This clonotype has a handful of counts. The chain links TRBV5-1 to TRBJ2-7; possibly TRBD2 for D (6 bases). The V end lost 0 bases, the J end lost 6 bases, and 13 bases lay between the germline ends. In germline, CDR1 is SGHRS, CDR2 YFSETQ. This CDR3 region has 14 residues. The CDR3 loop reads CASSLGGEYGEQYF. The CDR3 nucleotides are TGCGCCAGCAGCTTGGGGGGGGAGTATGGCGAGCAGTACTTC.

The J gene is TRBJ1-3, the V gene TRBV5-4; D is possibly TRBD1 (6 bases). V lost 4 bases, J lost 0 bases, and 11 bases lay in between. There are 15 residues in the CDR3. The germline CDR1 and CDR2 sequences are SGHNT and YYREEE (reference sequence). For the CDR3, the DNA is TGTGCCAGCAGCGTGGGACAACCCTCTGGAAACACCATATATTTT. Its protein is CASSVGQPSGNTIYF.

This clonotype was detected ten times or more. This chain connects TRBV11-2 to TRBJ2-1, with 8 bases matching TRBD2. The V and J ends lost 0 bases and 11 bases, in that order; junction bases with no gene match: 15. Germline V gene data show CDR1 as SGHAT and CDR2 as FQNNGV. The CDR3 covers 17 residues. CDR3 in amino acids: CASSLDIGGGGRRKQFF. As DNA, the CDR3 is TGTGCCAGCAGCTTAGATATAGGAGGAGGCGGGAGGAGGAAGCAGTTCTTC.

This clonotype was detected only a few times. The V and J genes are TRBV7-2 and TRBJ2-3; no definite D call. This CDR3 contains 16 residues. V was trimmed by 1 base and J by 5 bases, leaving 16 bases between them. Germline assignment: CDR1 SGHTA and CDR2 FQGNSA. The CDR3 region has the DNA TGTGCCAGCAGCTTAGAAGTAGTTGTAAGTGGAGATACGCAGTATTTT. Translated: CASSLEVVVSGDTQYF.